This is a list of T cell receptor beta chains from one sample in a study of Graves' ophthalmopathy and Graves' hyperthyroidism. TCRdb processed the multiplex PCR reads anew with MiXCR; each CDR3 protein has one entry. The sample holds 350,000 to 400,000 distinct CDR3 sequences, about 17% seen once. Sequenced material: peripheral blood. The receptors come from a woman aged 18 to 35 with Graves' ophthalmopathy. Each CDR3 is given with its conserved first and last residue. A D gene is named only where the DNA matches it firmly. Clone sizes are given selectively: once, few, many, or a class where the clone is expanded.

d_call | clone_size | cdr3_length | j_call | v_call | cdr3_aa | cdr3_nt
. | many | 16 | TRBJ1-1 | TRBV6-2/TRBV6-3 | CASSNIAKGLNPEAFF | TGTGCCAGCAGTAACATCGCAAAGGGACTCAATCCTGAAGCTTTCTTT
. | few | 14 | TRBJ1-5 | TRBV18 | CASSPSGANQPQHF | TGTGCCAGCTCACCGTCGGGGGCCAATCAGCCCCAGCATTTT
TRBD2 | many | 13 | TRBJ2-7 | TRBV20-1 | CSALAGGPYEQYF | TGCAGTGCCTTAGCGGGAGGGCCCTACGAGCAGTACTTC
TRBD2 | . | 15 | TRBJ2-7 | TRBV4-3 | CASSQGGGRVYEQYF | TGCGCCAGCAGCCAGGGGGGCGGGAGGGTCTACGAGCAGTACTTC
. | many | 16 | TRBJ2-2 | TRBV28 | CASRGASWGHTGELFF | TGTGCCAGCCGCGGGGCATCCTGGGGGCACACCGGGGAGCTGTTTTTT
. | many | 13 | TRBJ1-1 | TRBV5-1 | CASSLSGKTEAFF | TGCGCCAGCAGCTTGTCGGGTAAGACTGAAGCTTTCTTT
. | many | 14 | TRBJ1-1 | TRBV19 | CASSMGRRRTEAFF | TGTGCCAGTAGTATGGGAAGAAGGAGGACTGAAGCTTTCTTT
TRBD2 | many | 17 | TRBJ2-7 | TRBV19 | CASSMVGTSGSPYEQYF | TGTGCCAGTAGTATGGTGGGTACTAGCGGGAGCCCCTACGAGCAGTACTTC
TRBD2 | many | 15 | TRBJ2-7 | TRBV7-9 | CASSFETSVTYEQYF | TGTGCCAGCAGCTTTGAGACTAGCGTGACCTACGAGCAGTACTTC
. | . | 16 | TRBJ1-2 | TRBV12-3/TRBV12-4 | CASSVNSQGLGYGYTF | TGTGCCAGCAGTGTCAACTCACAGGGCTTGGGCTATGGCTACACCTTC
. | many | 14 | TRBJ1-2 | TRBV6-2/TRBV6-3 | CASSYRTGGSFYTF | TGTGCCAGCAGTTACCGGACGGGGGGATCTTTCTACACCTTC
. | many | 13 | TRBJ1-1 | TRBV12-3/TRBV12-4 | CASSLSQNTEAFF | TGTGCCAGCAGTTTATCCCAGAACACTGAAGCTTTCTTT
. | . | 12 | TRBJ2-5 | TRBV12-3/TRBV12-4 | CASSRLEETQYF | TGTGCCAGCAGCCGACTTGAGGAGACCCAGTACTTC